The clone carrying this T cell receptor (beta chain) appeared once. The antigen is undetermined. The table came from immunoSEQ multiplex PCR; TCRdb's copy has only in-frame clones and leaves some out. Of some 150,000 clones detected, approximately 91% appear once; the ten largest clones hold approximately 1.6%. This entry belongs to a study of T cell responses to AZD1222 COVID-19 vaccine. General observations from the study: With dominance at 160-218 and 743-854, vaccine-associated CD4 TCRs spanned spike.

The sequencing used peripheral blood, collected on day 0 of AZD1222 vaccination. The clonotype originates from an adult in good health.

CDR3 nucleotide sequence: TGTGCCAGCAGTTCCGAGGCAGGCCCTAGCGGGGCAATTCAAGAGACCCAGTACTTC. It yields the protein CASSSEAGPSGAIQETQYF. The chain carries TRBV27 and TRBJ2-5; TRBD2 matches 9 bases. With V trimmed by 4 bases and J by 2 bases, 17 bases remained unmatched. Germline CDR1 MNHEY, CDR2 SMNVEV (reference sequence). This CDR3 contains 19 residues.